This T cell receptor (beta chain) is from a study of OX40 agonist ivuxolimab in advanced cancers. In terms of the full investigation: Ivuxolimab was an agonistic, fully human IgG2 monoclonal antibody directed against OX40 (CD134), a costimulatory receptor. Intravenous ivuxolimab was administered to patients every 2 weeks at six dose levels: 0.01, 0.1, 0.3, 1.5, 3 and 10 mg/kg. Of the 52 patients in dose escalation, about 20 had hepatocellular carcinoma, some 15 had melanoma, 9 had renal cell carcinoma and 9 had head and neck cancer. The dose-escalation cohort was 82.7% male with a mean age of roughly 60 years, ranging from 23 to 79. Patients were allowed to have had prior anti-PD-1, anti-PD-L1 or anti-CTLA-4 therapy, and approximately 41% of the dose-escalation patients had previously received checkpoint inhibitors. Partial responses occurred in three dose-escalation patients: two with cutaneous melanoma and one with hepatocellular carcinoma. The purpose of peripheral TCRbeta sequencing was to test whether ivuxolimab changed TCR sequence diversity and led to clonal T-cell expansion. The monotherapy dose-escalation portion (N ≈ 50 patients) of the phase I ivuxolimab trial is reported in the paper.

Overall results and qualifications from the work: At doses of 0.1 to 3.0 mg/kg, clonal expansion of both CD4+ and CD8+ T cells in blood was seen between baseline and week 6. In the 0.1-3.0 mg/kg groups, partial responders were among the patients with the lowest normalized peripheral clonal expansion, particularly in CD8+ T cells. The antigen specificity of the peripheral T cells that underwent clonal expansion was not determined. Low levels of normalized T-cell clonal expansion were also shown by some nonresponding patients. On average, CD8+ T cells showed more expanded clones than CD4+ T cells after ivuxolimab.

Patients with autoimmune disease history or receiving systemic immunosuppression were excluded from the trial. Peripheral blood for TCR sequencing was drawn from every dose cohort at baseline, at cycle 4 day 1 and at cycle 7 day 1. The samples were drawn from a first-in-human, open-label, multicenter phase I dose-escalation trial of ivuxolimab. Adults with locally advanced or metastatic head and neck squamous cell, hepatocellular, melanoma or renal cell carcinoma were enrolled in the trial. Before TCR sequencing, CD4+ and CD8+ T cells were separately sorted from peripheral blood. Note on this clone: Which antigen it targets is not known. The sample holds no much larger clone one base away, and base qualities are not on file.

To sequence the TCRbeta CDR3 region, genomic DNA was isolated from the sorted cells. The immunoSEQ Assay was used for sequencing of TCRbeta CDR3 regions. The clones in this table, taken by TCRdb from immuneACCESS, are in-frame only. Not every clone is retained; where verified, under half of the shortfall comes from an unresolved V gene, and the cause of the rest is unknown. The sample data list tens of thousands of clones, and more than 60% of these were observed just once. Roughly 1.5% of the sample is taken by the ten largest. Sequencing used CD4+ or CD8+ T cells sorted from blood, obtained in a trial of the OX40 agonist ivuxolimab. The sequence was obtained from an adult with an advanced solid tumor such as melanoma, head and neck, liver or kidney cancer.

The DNA sequence is given as TGTGCCAGCAGCAGAAGTGGGGTTTCTGGAAACACCATATATTTT. It is translated as CASSRSGVSGNTIYF. The chain employs TRBV6-1 and TRBJ1-3, with the D gene not clear enough to name. The germline V gene sets CDR1 to MNHNS and CDR2 to SASEGT. CDR3 length: 15 amino acids, cysteine to phenylalanine. CDR3 DNA only is kept here, 45 bases in frame from base 1. A distance of 13 bases separates the germline ends of V and J, which lose 6 bases and 1 base respectively.